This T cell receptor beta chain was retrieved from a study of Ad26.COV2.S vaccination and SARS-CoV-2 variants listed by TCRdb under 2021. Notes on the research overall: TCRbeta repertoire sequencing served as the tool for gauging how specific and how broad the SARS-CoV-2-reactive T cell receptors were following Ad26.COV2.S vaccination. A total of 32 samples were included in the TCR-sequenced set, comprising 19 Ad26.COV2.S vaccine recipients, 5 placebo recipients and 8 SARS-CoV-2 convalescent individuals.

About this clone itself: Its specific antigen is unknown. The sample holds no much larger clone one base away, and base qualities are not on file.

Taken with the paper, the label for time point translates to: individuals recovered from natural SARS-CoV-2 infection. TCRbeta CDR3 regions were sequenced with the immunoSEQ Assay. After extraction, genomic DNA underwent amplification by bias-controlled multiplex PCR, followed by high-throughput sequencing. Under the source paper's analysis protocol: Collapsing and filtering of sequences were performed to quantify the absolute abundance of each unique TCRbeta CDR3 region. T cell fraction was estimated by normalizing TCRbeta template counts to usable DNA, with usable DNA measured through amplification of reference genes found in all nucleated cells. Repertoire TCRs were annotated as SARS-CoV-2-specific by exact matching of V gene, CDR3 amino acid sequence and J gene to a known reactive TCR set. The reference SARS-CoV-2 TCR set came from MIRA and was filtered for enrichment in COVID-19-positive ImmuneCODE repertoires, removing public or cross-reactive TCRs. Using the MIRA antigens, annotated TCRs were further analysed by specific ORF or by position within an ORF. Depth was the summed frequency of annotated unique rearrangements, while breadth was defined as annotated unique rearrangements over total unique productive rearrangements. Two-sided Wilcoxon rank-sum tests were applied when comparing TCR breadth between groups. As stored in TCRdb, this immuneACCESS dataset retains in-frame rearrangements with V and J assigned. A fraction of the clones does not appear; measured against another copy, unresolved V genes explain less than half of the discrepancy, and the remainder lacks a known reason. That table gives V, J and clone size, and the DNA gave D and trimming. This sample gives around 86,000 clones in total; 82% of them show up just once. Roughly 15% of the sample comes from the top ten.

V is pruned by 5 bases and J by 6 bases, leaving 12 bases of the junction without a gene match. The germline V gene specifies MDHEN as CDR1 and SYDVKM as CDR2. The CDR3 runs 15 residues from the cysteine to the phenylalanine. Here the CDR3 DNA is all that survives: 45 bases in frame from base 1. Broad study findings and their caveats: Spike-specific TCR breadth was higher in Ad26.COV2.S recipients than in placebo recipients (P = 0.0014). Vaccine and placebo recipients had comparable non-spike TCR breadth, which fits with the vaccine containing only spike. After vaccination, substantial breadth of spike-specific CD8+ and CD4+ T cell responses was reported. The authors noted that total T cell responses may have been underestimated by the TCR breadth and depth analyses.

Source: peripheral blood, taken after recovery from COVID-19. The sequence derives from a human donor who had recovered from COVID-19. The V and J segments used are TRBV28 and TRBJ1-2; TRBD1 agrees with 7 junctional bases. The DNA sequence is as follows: TGTGCCAGCAGTAATATCCTACAGGGGAGGAATGGCTACACCTTC. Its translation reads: CASSNILQGRNGYTF.